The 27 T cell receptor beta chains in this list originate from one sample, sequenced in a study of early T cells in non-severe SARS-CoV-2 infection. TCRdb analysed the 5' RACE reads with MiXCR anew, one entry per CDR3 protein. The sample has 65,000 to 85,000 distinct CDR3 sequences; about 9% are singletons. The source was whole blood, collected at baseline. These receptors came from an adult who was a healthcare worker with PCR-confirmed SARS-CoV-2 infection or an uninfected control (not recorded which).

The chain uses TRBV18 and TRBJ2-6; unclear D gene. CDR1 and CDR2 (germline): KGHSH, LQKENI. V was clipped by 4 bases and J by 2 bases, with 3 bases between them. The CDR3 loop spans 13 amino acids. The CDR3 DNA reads TGTGCCAGCTCACTAGCTGGGGCCAACGTCCTGACTTTC. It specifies CASSLAGANVLTF.

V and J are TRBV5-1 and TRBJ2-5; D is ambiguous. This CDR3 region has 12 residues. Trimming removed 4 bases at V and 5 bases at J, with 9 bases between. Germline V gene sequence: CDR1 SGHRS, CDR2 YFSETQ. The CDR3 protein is CASSPLPETQYF. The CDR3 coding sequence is TGCGCCAGCAGCCCATTACCGGAGACCCAGTACTTC.

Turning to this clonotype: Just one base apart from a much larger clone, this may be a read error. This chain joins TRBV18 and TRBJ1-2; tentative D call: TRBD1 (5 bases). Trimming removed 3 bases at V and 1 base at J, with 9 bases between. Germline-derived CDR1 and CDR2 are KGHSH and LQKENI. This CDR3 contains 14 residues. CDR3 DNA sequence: TGTGCCAGCTCACCGGGGGTGGTTAACTATGGCTACACCTTC. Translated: CASSPGVVNYGYTF.

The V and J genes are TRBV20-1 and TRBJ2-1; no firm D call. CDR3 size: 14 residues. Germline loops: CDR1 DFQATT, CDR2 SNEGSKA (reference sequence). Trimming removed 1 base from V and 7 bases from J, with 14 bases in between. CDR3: CSARAPERVNEQFF. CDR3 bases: TGCAGTGCTAGAGCCCCCGAAAGAGTGAATGAGCAGTTCTTC.

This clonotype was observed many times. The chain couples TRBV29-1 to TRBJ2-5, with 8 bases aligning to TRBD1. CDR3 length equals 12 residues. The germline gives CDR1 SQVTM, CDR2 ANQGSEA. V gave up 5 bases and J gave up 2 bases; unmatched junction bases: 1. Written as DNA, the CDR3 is TGCAGCGTTCGGACAGGGCAAGAGACCCAGTACTTC. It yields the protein CSVRTGQETQYF.

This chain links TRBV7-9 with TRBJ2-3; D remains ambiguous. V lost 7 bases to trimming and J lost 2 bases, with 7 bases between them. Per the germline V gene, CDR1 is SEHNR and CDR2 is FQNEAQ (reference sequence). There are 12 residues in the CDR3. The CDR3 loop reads CASTPDTDTQYF. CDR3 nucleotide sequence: TGTGCCAGCACCCCTGACACAGATACGCAGTATTTT. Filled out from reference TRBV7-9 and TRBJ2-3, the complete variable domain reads DTGVSQNPRHKITKRGQNVTFRCDPISEHNRLYWYRQTLGQGPEFLTYFQNEAQLEKSRLLSDRFSAERPKGSFSTLEIQRTEQGDSAMYLCASTPDTDTQYFGPGTRLTVL.

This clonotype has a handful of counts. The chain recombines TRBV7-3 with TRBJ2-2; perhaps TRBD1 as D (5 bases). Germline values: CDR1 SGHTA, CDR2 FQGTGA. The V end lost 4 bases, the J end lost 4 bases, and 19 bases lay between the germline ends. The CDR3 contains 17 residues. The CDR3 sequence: CASSYLPAQGGTGELFF. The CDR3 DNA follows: TGTGCCAGCAGCTATCTCCCGGCGCAGGGCGGCACCGGGGAGCTGTTTTTT.

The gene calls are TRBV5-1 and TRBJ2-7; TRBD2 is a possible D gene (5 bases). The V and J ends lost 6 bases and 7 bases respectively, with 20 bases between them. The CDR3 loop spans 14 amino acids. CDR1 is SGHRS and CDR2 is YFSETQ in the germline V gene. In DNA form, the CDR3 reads TGCGCCAGCAAACCGGAGGCCGCGCCGGGGGAGCAGTACTTC. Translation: CASKPEAAPGEQYF.

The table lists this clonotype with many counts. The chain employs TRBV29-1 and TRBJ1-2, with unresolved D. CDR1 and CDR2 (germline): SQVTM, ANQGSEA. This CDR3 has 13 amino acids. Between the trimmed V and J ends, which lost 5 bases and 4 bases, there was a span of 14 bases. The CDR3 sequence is CSVREGGSYGYTF. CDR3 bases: TGCAGCGTTCGGGAGGGAGGTAGCTATGGCTACACCTTC.

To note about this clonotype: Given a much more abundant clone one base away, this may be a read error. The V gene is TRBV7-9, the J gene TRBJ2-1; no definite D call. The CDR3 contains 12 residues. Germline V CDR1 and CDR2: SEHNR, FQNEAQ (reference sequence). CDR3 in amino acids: CTTSLTGGEQFF. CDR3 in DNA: TGTACCACCAGCCTGACGGGTGGTGAGCAGTTCTTC.

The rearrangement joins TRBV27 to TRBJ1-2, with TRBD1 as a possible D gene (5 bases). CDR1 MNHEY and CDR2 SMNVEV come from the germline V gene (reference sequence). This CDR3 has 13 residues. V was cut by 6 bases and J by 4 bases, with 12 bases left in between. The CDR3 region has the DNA TGTGCCAGCAGCCCCGCCGGGACCTATGGCTACACCTTC. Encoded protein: CASSPAGTYGYTF.

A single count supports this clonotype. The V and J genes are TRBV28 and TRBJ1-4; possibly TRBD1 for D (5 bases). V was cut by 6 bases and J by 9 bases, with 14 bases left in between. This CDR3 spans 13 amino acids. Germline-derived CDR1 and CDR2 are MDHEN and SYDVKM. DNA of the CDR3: TGTGCCAGCAGCCCGGGACCCCAAAAAAAACTGTTTTTT. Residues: CASSPGPQKKLFF.

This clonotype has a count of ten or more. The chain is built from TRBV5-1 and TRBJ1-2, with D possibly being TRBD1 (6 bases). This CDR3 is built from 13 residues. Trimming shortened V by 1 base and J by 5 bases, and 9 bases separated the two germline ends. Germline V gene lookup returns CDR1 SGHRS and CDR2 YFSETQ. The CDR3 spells CASSLTGLYGYTF. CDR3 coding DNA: TGCGCCAGCAGCTTGACAGGGTTATATGGCTACACCTTC.

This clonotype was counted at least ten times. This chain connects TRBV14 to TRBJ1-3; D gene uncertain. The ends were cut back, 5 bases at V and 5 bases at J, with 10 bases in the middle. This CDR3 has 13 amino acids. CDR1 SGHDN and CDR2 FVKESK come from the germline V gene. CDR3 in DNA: TGTGCCAGCAGCGGCGATTATAGAAACACCATATATTTT. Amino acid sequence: CASSGDYRNTIYF.

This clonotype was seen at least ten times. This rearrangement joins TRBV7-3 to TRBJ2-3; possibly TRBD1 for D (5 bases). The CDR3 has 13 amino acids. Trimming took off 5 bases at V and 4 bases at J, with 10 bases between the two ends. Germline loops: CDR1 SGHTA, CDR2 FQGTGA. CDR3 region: CASSPRAADTQYF. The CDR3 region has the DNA TGTGCCAGCAGCCCCAGGGCCGCAGATACGCAGTATTTT.

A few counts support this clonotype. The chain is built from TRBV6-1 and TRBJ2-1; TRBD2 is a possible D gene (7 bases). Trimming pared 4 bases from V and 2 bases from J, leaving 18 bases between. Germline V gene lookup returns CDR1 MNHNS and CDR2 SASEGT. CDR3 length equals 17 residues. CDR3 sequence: CASSAQGGDYAYNEQFF. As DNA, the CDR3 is TGTGCCAGCAGTGCCCAAGGGGGGGACTACGCCTACAATGAGCAGTTCTTC.

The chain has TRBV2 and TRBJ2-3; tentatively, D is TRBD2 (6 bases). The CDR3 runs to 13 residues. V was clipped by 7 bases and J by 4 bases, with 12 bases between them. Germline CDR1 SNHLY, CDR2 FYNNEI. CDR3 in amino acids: CASNPGVADTQYF. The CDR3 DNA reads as TGTGCCAGCAACCCGGGAGTGGCAGATACGCAGTATTTT.

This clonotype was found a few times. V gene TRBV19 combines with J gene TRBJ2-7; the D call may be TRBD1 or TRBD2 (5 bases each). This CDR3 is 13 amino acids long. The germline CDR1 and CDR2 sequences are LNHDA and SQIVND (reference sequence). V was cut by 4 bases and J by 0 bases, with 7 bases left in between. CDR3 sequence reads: CASSRGSSYEQYF. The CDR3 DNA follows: TGTGCCAGTAGTAGGGGGAGCTCCTACGAGCAGTACTTC. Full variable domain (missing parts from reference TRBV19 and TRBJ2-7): DGGITQSPKYLFRKEGQNVTLSCEQNLNHDAMYWYRQDPGQGLRLIYYSQIVNDFQKGDIAEGYSVSREKKESFPLTVTSAQKNPTAFYLCASSRGSSYEQYFGPGTRLTVT.

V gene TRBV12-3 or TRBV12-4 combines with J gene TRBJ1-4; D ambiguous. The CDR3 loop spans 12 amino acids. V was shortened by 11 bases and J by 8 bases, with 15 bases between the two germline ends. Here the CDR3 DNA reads TGTGCCGTAACCCACTCGGGGGAAAAACTGTTTTTT. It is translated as CAVTHSGEKLFF.

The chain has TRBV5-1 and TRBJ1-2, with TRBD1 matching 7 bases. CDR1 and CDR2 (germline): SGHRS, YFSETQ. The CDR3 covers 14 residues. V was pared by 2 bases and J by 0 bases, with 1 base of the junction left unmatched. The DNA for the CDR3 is TGCGCCAGCAGCTTACAGGGGACTAACTATGGCTACACCTTC. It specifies CASSLQGTNYGYTF.

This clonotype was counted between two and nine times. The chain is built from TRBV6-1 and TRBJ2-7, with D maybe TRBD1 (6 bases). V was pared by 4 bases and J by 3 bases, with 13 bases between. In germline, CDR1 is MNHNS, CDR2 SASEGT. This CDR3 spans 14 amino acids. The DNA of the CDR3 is TGTGCCAGCAGTGTCCGACAGGACCACTACGAGCAGTACTTC. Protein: CASSVRQDHYEQYF.

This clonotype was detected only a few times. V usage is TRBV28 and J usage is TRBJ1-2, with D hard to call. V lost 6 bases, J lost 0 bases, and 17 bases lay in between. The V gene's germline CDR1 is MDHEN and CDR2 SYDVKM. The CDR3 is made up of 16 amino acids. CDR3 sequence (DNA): TGTGCCAGCAGCTCGTCCGGGGATCTCGCTAACTATGGCTACACCTTC. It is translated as CASSSSGDLANYGYTF.

The DNA for the CDR3 is TGCGCCAGCACCGGACTAGCGGGGAACACCGGGGAGCTGTTTTTT. It encodes CASTGLAGNTGELFF. This chain links TRBV5-1 with TRBJ2-2; 11 bases line up with TRBD2. In germline, CDR1 is SGHRS, CDR2 YFSETQ. The CDR3 loop spans 15 amino acids. The trim removed 6 bases at V and 1 base at J, leaving 2 bases unmatched.

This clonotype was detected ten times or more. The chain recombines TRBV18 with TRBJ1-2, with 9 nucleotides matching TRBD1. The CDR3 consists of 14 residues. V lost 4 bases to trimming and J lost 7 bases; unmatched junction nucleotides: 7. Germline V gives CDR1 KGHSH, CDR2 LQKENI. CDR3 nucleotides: TGTGCCAGCTCACTTGGGACAGGGAGGCCTGGCTACACCTTC. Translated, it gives CASSLGTGRPGYTF.

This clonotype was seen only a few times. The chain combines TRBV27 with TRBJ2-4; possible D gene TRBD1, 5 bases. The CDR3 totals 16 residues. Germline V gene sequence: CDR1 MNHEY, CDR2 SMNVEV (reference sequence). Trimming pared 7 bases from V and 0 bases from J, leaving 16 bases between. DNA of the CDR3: TGTGCCAGCACCCTGGGGCAGATCCTAGCCAAAAACATTCAGTACTTC. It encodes CASTLGQILAKNIQYF.

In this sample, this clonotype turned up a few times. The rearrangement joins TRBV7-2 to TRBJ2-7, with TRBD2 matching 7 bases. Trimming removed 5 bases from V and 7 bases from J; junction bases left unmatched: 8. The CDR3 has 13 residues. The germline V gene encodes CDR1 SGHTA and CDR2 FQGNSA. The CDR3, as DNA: TGTGCCAGCAGCCCCCGGGGGGATTGGGAGCAGTACTTC. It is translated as CASSPRGDWEQYF.

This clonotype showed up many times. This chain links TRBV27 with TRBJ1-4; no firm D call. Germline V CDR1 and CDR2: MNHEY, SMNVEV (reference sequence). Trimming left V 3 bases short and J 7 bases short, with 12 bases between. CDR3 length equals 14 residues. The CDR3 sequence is CASSFISPGEKLFF. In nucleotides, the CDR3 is TGTGCCAGCAGTTTTATTTCCCCGGGTGAAAAACTGTTTTTT.